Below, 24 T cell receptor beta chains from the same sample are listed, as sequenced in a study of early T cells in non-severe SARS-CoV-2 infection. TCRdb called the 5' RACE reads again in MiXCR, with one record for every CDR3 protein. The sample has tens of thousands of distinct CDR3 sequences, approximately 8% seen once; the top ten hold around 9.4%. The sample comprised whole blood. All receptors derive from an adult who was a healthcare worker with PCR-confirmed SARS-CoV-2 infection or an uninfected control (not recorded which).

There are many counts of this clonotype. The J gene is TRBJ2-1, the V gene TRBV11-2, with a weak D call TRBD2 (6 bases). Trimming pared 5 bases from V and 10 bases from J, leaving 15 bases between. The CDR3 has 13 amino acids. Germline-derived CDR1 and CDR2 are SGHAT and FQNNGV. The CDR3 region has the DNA TGTGCCAGCAGCCTTATGGCAGGGAGGGAGCAGTTCTTC. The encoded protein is CASSLMAGREQFF.

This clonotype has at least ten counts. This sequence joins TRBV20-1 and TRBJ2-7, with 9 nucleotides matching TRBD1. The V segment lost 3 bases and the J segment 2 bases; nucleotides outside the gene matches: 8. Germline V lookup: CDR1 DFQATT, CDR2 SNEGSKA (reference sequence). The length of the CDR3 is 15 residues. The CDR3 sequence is CSASGGQGFTYEQYF. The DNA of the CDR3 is TGCAGTGCTAGTGGGGGACAGGGTTTCACCTACGAGCAGTACTTC.

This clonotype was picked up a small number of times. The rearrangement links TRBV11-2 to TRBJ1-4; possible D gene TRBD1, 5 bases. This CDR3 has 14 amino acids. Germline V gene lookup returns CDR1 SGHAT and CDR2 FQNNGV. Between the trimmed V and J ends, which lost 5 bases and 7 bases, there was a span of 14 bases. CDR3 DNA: TGTGCCAGCAGCCCAGGGATGAAGAGTGAAAAACTGTTTTTT. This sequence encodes CASSPGMKSEKLFF.

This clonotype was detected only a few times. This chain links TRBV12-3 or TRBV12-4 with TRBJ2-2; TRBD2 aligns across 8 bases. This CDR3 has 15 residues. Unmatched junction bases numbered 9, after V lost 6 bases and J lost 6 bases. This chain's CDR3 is CASRPPGGGPGELFF. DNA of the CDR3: TGTGCCAGCAGACCCCCGGGGGGGGGCCCCGGGGAGCTGTTTTTT.

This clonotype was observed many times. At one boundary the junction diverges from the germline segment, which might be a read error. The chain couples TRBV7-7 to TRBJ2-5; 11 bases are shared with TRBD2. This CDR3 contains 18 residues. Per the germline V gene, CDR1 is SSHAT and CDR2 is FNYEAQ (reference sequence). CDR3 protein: CASSPRPPTSGKGETQYF. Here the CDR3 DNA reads TGTGCTAGCAGCCCAAGGCCTCCGACTAGCGGGAAGGGGGAGACCCAGTACTTC.

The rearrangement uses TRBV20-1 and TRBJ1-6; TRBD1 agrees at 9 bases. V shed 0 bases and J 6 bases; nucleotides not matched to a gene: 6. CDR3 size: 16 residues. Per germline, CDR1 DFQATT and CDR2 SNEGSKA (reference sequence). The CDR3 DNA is TGCAGTGCTAGAGAAGGGGACAGGGCGACTAATTCACCCCTCCACTTT. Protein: CSAREGDRATNSPLHF.

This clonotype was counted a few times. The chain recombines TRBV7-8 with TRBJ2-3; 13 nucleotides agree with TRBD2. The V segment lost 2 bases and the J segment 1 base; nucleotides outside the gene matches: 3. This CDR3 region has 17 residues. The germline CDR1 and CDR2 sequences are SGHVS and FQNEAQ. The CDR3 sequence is CASSLTSGRDGTDTQYF. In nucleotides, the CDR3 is TGTGCCAGCAGCTTAACTAGCGGGAGGGATGGCACAGATACGCAGTATTTT.

CDR3 nucleotide sequence: TGCGCCAGCAGCCCTCAGGGCAGGGGAGCCTACGAGCAGTACTTC. It is translated as CASSPQGRGAYEQYF. The chain couples TRBV4-1 to TRBJ2-7, with a tentative D call TRBD1 (6 bases). CDR3 length equals 15 residues. Germline V gives CDR1 MGHRA, CDR2 YSYEKL. The V gene lost 4 bases and the J gene lost 2 bases, with 15 bases spanning the gap.

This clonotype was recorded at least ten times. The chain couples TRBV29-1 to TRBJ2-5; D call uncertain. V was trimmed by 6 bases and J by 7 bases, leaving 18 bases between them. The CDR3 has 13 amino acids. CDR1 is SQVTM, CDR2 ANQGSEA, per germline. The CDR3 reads CSVPSLRAGTQYF. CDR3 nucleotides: TGCAGCGTCCCAAGTCTACGGGCCGGGACCCAGTACTTC.

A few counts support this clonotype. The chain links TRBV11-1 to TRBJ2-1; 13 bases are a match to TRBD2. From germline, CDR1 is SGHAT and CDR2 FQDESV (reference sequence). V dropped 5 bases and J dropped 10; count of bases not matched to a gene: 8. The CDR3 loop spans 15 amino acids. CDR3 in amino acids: CASSLLAGGPREQFF. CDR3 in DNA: TGTGCCAGCAGCCTACTAGCGGGAGGGCCGAGAGAGCAGTTCTTC.

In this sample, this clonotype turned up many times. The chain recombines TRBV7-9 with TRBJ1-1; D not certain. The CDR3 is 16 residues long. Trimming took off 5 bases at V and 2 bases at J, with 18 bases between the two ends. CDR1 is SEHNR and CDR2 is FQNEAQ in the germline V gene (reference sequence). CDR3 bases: TGTGCCAGCAGCCCACCGGGGAGTCATTCTAACACTGAAGCTTTCTTT. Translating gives CASSPPGSHSNTEAFF.

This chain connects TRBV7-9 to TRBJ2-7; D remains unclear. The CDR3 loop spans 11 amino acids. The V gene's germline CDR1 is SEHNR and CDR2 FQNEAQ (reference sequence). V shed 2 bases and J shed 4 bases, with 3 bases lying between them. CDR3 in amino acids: CASSLSYEQYF. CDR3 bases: TGTGCCAGCAGCTTATCTTACGAGCAGTACTTC.

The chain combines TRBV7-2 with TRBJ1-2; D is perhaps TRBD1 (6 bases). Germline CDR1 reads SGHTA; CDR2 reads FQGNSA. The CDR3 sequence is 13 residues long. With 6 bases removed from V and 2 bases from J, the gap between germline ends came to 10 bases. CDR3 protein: CASSTGWNYGYTF. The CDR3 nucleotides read TGTGCCAGCAGTACAGGGTGGAACTATGGCTACACCTTC. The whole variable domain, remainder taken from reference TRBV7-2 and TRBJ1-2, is GAGVSQSPSNKVTEKGKDVELRCDPISGHTALYWYRQSLGQGLEFLIYFQGNSAPDKSGLPSDRFSAERTGGSVSTLTIQRTQQEDSAVYLCASSTGWNYGYTFGSGTRLTVV.

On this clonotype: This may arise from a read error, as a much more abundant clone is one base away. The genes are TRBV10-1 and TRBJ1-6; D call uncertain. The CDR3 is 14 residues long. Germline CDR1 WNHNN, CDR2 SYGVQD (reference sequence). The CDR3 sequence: CASSESPNNSPHHF. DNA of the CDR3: TGCGCCAGCAGTGAGTCTCCCAATAATTCACCCCACCACTTT.

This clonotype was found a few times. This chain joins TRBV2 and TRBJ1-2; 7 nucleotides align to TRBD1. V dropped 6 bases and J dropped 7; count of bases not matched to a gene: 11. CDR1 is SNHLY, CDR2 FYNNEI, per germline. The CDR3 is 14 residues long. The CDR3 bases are TGTGCCAGCAGCCGCGAGTGGGCAGGGGGTGGCTACACCTTC. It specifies CASSREWAGGGYTF.

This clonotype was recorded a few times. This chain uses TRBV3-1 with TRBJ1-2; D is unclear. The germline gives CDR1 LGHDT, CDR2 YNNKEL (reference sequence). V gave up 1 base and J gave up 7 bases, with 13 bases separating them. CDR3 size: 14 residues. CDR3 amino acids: CASSQGSARGGYTF. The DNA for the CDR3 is TGTGCCAGCAGCCAAGGCTCGGCGCGGGGTGGCTACACCTTC.

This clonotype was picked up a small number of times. The CDR3 nucleotides are TGTGCCAGCTCACCAGGGGCTGGGATGAACACTGAAGCTTTCTTT. Its protein product is CASSPGAGMNTEAFF. The chain combines TRBV18 with TRBJ1-1, with D maybe TRBD1 (5 bases). CDR3 size: 15 residues. The germline V and J ends were trimmed by 2 bases and 0 bases, with 10 bases remaining between them. Germline-derived CDR1 and CDR2 are KGHSH and LQKENI.

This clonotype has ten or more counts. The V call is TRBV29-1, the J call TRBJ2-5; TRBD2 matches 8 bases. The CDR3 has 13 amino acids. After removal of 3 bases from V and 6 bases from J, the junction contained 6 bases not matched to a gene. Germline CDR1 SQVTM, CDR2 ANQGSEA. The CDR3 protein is CSVDPGGTKTQYF. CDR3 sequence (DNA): TGCAGCGTTGATCCGGGAGGGACGAAGACCCAGTACTTC.

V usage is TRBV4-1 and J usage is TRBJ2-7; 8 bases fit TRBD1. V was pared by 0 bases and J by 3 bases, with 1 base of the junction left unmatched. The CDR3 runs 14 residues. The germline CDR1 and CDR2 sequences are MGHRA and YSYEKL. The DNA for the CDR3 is TGCGCCAGCAGCCAAGAACAGGGGGTCTACGAGCAGTACTTC. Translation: CASSQEQGVYEQYF.

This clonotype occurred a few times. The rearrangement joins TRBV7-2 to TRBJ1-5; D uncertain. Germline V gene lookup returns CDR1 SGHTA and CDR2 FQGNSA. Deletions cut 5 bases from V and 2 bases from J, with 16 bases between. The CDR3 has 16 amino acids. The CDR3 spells CASSPTGPSGNQPQHF. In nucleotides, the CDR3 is TGTGCCAGCAGCCCAACCGGGCCCTCGGGCAATCAGCCCCAGCATTTT.

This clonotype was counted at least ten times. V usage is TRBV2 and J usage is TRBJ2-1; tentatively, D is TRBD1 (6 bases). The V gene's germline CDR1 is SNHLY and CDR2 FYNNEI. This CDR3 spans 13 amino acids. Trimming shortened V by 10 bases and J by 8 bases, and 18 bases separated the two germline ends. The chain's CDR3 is CATSGAGFDEQFF. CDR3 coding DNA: TGTGCCACCTCAGGGGCTGGATTTGATGAGCAGTTCTTC. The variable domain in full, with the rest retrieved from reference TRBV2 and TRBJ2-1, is EPEVTQTPSHQVTQMGQEVILRCVPISNHLYFYWYRQILGQKVEFLVSFYNNEISEKSEIFDDQFSVERPDGSNFTLKIRSTKLEDSAMYFCATSGAGFDEQFFGPGTRLTVL.

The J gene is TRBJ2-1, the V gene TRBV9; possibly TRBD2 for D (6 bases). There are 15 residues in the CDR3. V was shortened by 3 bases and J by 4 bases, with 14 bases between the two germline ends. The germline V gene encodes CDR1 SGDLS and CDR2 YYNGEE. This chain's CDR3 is CASSGSGEPYNEQFF. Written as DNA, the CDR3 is TGTGCCAGCAGCGGTAGCGGAGAACCGTACAATGAGCAGTTCTTC.

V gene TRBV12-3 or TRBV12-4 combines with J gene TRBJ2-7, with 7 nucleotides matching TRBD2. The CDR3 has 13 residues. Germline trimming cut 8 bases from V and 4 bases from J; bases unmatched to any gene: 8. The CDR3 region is CASASGAVYEQYF. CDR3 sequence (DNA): TGTGCCAGCGCAAGCGGGGCCGTGTACGAGCAGTACTTC.

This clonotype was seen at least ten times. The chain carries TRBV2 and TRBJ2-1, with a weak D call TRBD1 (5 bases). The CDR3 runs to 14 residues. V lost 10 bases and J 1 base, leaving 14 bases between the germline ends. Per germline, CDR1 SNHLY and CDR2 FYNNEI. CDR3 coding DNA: TGTGCCACTGATCTAGGGGTTTCCTACAATGAGCAGTTCTTC. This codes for CATDLGVSYNEQFF. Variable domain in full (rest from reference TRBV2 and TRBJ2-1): EPEVTQTPSHQVTQMGQEVILRCVPISNHLYFYWYRQILGQKVEFLVSFYNNEISEKSEIFDDQFSVERPDGSNFTLKIRSTKLEDSAMYFCATDLGVSYNEQFFGPGTRLTVL.